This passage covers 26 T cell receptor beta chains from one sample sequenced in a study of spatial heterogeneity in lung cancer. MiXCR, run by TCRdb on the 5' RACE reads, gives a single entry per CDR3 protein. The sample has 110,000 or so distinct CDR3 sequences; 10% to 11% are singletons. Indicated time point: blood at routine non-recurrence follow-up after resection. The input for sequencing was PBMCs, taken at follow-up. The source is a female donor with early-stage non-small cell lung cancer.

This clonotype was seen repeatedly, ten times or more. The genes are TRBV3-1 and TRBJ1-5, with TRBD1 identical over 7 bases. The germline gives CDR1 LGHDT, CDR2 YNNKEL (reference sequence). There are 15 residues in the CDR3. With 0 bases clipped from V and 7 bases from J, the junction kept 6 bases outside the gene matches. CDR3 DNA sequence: TGTGCCAGCAGCCAAGAGGCGGCAGGGGGACAGCCCCAGCATTTT. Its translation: CASSQEAAGGQPQHF.

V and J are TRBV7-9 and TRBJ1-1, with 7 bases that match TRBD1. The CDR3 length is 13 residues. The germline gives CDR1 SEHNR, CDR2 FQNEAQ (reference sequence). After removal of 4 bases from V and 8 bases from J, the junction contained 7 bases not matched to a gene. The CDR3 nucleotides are TGTGCCAGCAGCTACCATGAGACAGGGGAAGCTTTCTTT. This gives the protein CASSYHETGEAFF.

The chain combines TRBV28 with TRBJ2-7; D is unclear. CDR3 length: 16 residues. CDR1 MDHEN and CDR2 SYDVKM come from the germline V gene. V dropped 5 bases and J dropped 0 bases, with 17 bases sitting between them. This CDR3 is CASSPYRDPGSYEQYV. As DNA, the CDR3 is TGTGCCAGCAGTCCCTACAGAGACCCCGGCTCCTACGAGCAGTACGTC.

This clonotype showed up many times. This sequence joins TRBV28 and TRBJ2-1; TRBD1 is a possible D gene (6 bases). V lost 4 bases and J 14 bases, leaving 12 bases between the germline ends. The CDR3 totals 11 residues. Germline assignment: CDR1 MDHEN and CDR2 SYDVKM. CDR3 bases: TGTGCCAGCAGTTCAGGGGCTAGGGAGTTCTTC. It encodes CASSSGAREFF.

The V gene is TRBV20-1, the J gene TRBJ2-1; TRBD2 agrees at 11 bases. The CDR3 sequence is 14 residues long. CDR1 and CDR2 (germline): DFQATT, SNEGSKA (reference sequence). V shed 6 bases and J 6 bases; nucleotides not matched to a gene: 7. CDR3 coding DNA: TGCAGTGCCTTTAGCGGGAGGGCAATCAATGAGCAGTTCTTC. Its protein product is CSAFSGRAINEQFF.

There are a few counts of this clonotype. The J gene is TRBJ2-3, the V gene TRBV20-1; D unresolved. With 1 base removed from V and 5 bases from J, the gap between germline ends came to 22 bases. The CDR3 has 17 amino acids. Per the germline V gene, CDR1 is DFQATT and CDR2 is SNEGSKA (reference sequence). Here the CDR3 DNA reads TGCAGTGCTAGAGCGCCTGTTCGGAAGCCATTCCTAGATACGCAGTATTTT. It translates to CSARAPVRKPFLDTQYF.

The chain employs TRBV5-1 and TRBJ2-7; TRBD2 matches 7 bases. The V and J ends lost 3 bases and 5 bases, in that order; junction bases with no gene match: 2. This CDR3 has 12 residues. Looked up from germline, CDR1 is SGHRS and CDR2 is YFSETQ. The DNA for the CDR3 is TGCGCCAGCAGCTCGGGACTAAACGAGCAGTACTTC. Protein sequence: CASSSGLNEQYF.

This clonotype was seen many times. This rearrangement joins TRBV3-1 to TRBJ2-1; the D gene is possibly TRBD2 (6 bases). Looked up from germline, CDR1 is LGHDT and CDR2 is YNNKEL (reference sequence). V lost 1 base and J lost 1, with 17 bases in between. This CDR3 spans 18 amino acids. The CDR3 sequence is CASSQVFSGVGSYNEQFF. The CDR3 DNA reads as TGTGCCAGCAGCCAAGTCTTTTCGGGAGTAGGGTCCTACAATGAGCAGTTCTTC.

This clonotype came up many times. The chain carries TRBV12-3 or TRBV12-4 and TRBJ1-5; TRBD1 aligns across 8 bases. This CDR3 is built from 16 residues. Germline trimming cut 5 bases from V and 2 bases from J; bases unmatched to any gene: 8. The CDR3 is CASSRGQGHGNQPQHF. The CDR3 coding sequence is TGTGCCAGCAGTCGCGGACAGGGCCACGGCAATCAGCCCCAGCATTTT.

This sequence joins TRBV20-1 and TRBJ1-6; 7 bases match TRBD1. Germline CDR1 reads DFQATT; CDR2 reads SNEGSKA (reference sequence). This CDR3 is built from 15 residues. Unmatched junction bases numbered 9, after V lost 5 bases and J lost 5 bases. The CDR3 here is CSAPSRDSHNSPLHF. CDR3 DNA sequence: TGCAGTGCTCCTAGTCGGGACAGCCATAATTCACCCCTCCACTTT.

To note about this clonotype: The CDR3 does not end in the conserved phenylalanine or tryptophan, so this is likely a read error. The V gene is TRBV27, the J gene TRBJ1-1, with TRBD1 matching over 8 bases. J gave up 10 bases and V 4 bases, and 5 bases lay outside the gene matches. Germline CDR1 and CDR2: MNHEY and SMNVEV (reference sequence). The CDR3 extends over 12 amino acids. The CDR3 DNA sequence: TGTGCCAGCAGTTCACGACAGGGGAGAGCTTTCTAT. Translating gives CASSSRQGRAFY.

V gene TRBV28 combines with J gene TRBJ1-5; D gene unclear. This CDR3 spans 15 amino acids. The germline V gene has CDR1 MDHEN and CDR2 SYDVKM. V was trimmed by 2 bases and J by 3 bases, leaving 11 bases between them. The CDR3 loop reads CASSLIARINQPQHF. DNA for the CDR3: TGTGCCAGCAGTTTAATCGCCAGGATCAATCAGCCCCAGCATTTT.

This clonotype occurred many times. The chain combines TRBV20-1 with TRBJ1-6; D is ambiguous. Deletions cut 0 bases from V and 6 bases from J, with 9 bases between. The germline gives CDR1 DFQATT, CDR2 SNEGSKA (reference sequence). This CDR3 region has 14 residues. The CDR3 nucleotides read TGCAGTGCTAGAGATCCCCGGGGTAATTCACCCCTCCACTTT. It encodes CSARDPRGNSPLHF.

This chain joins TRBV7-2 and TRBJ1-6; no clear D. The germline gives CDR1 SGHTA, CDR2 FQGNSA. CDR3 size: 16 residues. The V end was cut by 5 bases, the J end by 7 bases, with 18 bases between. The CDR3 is CASSPMAGPSNSPLHF. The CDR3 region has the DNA TGTGCCAGCAGCCCAATGGCCGGACCCTCAAATTCACCCCTCCACTTT.

The CDR3 loop reads CSAITGTAYGYTF. Here the CDR3 DNA reads TGCAGTGCTATAACCGGGACAGCCTATGGCTACACCTTC. The rearrangement joins TRBV20-1 to TRBJ1-2, with 7 bases matching TRBD1. This CDR3 spans 13 amino acids. With V trimmed by 4 bases and J by 4 bases, 6 bases remained unmatched. Germline V gene lookup returns CDR1 DFQATT and CDR2 SNEGSKA (reference sequence).

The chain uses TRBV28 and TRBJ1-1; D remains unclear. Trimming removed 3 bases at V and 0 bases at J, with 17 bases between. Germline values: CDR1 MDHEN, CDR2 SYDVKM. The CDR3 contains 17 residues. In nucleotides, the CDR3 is TGTGCCAGCAGTTTCCAAGACCTTCGTCTAATGAACACTGAAGCTTTCTTT. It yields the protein CASSFQDLRLMNTEAFF. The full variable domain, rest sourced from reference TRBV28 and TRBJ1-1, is DVKVTQSSRYLVKRTGEKVFLECVQDMDHENMFWYRQDPGLGLRLIYFSYDVKMKEKGDIPEGYSVSREKKERFSLILESASTNQTSMYLCASSFQDLRLMNTEAFFGQGTRLTVV.

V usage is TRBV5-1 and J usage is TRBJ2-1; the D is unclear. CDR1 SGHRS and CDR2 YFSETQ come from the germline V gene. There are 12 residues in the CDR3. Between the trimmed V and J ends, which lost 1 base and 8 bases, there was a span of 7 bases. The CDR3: CASSLPHYEQFF. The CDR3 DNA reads TGCGCCAGCAGCTTGCCGCACTATGAGCAGTTCTTC.

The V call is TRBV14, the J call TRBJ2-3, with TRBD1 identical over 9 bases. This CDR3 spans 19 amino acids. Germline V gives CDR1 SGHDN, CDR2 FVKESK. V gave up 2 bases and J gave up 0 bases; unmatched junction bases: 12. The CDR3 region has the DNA TGTGCCAGCAGCCAACTTACAGGGGGCGCTTCCTCCAGCACAGATACGCAGTATTTT. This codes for CASSQLTGGASSSTDTQYF.

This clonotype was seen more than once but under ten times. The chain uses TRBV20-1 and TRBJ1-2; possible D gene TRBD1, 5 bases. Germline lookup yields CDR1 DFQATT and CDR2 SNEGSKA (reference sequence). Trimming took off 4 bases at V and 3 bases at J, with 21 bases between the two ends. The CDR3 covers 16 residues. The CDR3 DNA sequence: TGCAGTGCTATATCCCTTTCGACTAGGGGTTACTATGGCTACACCTTC. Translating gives CSAISLSTRGYYGYTF.

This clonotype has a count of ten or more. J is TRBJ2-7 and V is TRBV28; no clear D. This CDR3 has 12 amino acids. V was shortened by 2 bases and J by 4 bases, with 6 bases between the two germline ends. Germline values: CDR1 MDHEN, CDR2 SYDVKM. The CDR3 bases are TGTGCCAGCAGTTTAGGGGATTACGAGCAGTACTTC. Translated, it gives CASSLGDYEQYF.

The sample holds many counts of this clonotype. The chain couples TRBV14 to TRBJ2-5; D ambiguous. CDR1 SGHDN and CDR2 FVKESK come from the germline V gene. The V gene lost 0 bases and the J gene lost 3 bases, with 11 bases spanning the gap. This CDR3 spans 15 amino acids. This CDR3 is CASSQDGPRKETQYF. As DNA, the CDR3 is TGTGCCAGCAGCCAAGATGGGCCAAGAAAAGAGACCCAGTACTTC.

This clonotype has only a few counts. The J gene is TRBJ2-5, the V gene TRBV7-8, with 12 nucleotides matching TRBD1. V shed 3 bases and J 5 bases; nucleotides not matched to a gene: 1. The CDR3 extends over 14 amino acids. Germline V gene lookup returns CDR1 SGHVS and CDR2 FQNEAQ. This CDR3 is CASSFGTGGETQYF. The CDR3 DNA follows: TGTGCCAGCAGCTTCGGGACAGGGGGCGAGACCCAGTACTTC.

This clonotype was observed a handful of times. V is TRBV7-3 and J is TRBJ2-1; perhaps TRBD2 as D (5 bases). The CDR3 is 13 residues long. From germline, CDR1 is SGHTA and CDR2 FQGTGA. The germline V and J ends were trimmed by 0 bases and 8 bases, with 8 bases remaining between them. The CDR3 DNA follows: TGTGCCAGCAGCTTAACGAGGCGGGATGAGCAGTTCTTC. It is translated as CASSLTRRDEQFF. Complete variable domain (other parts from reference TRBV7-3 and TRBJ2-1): GAGVSQTPSNKVTEKGKYVELRCDPISGHTALYWYRQSLGQGPEFLIYFQGTGAADDSGLPNDRFFAVRPEGSVSTLKIQRTERGDSAVYLCASSLTRRDEQFFGPGTRLTVL.

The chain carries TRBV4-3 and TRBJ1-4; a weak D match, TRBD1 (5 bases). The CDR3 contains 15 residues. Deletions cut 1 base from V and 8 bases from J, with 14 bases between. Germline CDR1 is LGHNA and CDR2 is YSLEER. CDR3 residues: CASSQARGVREKLFF. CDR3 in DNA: TGCGCCAGCAGCCAAGCTAGGGGTGTTAGGGAAAAACTGTTTTTT.

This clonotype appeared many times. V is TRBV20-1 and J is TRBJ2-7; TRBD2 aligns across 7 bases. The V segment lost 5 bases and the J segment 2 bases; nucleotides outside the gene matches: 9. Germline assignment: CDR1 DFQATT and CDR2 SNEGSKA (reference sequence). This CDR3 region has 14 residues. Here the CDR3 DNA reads TGCAGTGCTCCGACTAGCTCCCGTCCCTACGAGCAGTACTTC. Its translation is CSAPTSSRPYEQYF.

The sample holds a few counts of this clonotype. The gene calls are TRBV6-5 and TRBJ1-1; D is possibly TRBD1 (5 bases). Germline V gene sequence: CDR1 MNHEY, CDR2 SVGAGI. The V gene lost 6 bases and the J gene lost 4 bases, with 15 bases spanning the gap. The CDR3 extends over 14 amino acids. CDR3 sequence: CASRGLGPGTEAFF. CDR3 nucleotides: TGTGCCAGCAGGGGACTGGGACCGGGCACTGAAGCTTTCTTT.